This T cell receptor (beta chain) is drawn from a study of blood T cell repertoires in COVID-19. Study background: Acute and convalescent COVID-19 samples came from the United States, Italy and Spain. T cells, B-cell-depleted T cells, or PBMCs supplied cDNA or gDNA.

In the source study's methods: Cell counts per sample came from amplifying reference gene primers. Some clones are missing from TCRdb's copy, which holds only in-frame ones; the method was immunoSEQ multiplex PCR. That table is the source of V, J and clone size, and D and trimming were worked out from the DNA. Among fewer than 100,000 clones, about 89% were seen once, and the ten largest hold around a tenth. The CDR3 consists of 15 residues. V was pared by 0 bases and J by 2 bases, with 3 bases of the junction left unmatched. Germline CDR1 and CDR2: SGDLS and YYNGEE. V and J are TRBV9 and TRBJ2-3, with 7 bases matching TRBD1. The material sequenced was peripheral blood. The source of this sequence is a man aged 50 to 59 with acute or convalescent COVID-19. CDR3 amino acids: CASSVEGQYTDTQYF. Here the CDR3 DNA reads TGTGCCAGCAGCGTAGAGGGACAGTACACAGATACGCAGTATTTT.